A selection of T cell receptor beta chains follows, all from one sample in a study of blood T cell repertoires in COVID-19. The assay was immunoSEQ multiplex PCR, and TCRdb's table has in-frame clones only and misses some. The sample holds about 150,000 clones, about 85% seen once. The specimen was peripheral blood. The origin of the receptors is a woman between 55 and 75 years old with active or convalescent COVID-19. The CDR3 runs from the conserved cysteine through the conserved F or W. A D gene is named only where the DNA matches it firmly. Expanded clones get a size class; other rows say once, few or many, or leave the size out.

CDR3nt: TGTACCAGCAGTGTTTGGCAGGGGAGCCTCGGGGAGCAGTTCTTC; CDR3aa: CTSSVWQGSLGEQFF; v_gene: TRBV6-4; d_gene: NA; j_gene: TRBJ2-1; abundance: NA
CDR3nt: TGTGCCAGCAGCCGCCCGGACACCACCTACGAGCAGTACTTC; CDR3aa: CASSRPDTTYEQYF; v_gene: TRBV6-5; d_gene: NA; j_gene: TRBJ2-7; abundance: NA
CDR3nt: TGTGCCAGCAGCTCGCTCCAGGGGGACTATGGCTACACCTTC; CDR3aa: CASSSLQGDYGYTF; v_gene: TRBV5-4; d_gene: TRBD1; j_gene: TRBJ1-2; abundance: NA
CDR3nt: TGCGCCAGCAGCTTCGACTCGGACTACGAGCAGTACTTC; CDR3aa: CASSFDSDYEQYF; v_gene: TRBV5-1; d_gene: NA; j_gene: TRBJ2-7; abundance: NA
CDR3nt: TGTGCCAGCAGTGTCCGGACAGCGGGGACGGGCAATGAGCAGTTCTTC; CDR3aa: CASSVRTAGTGNEQFF; v_gene: TRBV6-1; d_gene: NA; j_gene: TRBJ2-1; abundance: NA
CDR3nt: TGTGCCAGCAGCTCCCGGGGACAGGGGATCTACGAGCAGTACTTC; CDR3aa: CASSSRGQGIYEQYF; v_gene: TRBV7-9; d_gene: TRBD1; j_gene: TRBJ2-7; abundance: NA
CDR3nt: TGTGCCAGCAGTCCTCCGGGACTAGCGGGACGGGAGCAGTTCTTC; CDR3aa: CASSPPGLAGREQFF; v_gene: TRBV27; d_gene: TRBD2; j_gene: TRBJ2-1; abundance: NA
CDR3nt: TGTGCCAGCAGTTGGACAGGGATCAATCAGCCCCAGCATTTT; CDR3aa: CASSWTGINQPQHF; v_gene: TRBV3-1/TRBV3-2; d_gene: TRBD1; j_gene: TRBJ1-5; abundance: NA
CDR3nt: TGCGCCAGCAGCCAAGATCTTACAGGGGGCCCCAGGTGGGGCTACACCTTC; CDR3aa: CASSQDLTGGPRWGYTF; v_gene: TRBV4-3; d_gene: TRBD1; j_gene: TRBJ1-2; abundance: once
CDR3nt: TGTGCCAGCAGCTTAGTATACAGTCCTTACGAGCAGTACTTC; CDR3aa: CASSLVYSPYEQYF; v_gene: TRBV11-2; d_gene: NA; j_gene: TRBJ2-7; abundance: NA
CDR3nt: TGTGCCAGCAGAGACGCGGGTCCACTCGGCTATGGCTACACCTTC; CDR3aa: CASRDAGPLGYGYTF; v_gene: TRBV6-5; d_gene: NA; j_gene: TRBJ1-2; abundance: NA
CDR3nt: TGTGCCAGCAGTTACGGAGACGAGAGCACAGATACGCAGTATTTT; CDR3aa: CASSYGDESTDTQYF; v_gene: TRBV6-2/TRBV6-3; d_gene: NA; j_gene: TRBJ2-3; abundance: NA
CDR3nt: TGCAGCGTTATCGGACAGGAGAACACCGGGGAGCTGTTTTTT; CDR3aa: CSVIGQENTGELFF; v_gene: TRBV29-1; d_gene: TRBD1; j_gene: TRBJ2-2; abundance: once
CDR3nt: TGTGCCAGCAGCTTAATGTCAGGCGTCTCTGGAAACACCATATATTTT; CDR3aa: CASSLMSGVSGNTIYF; v_gene: TRBV7-2; d_gene: NA; j_gene: TRBJ1-3; abundance: few
CDR3nt: TGTGCCAGCAGCTTAGGGTCTAGCGGGGCTAGCACAGATACGCAGTATTTT; CDR3aa: CASSLGSSGASTDTQYF; v_gene: TRBV7-3; d_gene: TRBD2; j_gene: TRBJ2-3; abundance: NA
CDR3nt: TGTGCCAGCAGCCAACGGACAGGCACCCTCCACTTT; CDR3aa: CASSQRTGTLHF; v_gene: TRBV7-8; d_gene: TRBD1; j_gene: TRBJ1-6; abundance: NA
CDR3nt: TGTGCCAGCTCACCGCCCACAGGGACACGAGTGACCGGGGAGCTGTTTTTT; CDR3aa: CASSPPTGTRVTGELFF; v_gene: TRBV18; d_gene: NA; j_gene: TRBJ2-2; abundance: NA
CDR3nt: TGTGCCAGCAGTACCACAGGGGTCGGCAATCAGCCCCAGCATTTT; CDR3aa: CASSTTGVGNQPQHF; v_gene: TRBV27; d_gene: TRBD1; j_gene: TRBJ1-5; abundance: NA
CDR3nt: TGTGCCAGCAGCATAACCGGGACAGAGGGGGCTGGACTGTTTTTT; CDR3aa: CASSITGTEGAGLFF; v_gene: TRBV7-2; d_gene: TRBD1; j_gene: TRBJ1-4; abundance: NA
CDR3nt: TGTGCCAGCAGCTTATCCGGGACATACTACGAGCAGTACTTC; CDR3aa: CASSLSGTYYEQYF; v_gene: TRBV7-2; d_gene: NA; j_gene: TRBJ2-7; abundance: NA
CDR3nt: TGTGCCAGCAGCAAAAGCCTGGCGGGGACAGCCTCCTACGAGCAGTACTTC; CDR3aa: CASSKSLAGTASYEQYF; v_gene: TRBV21-1; d_gene: NA; j_gene: TRBJ2-7; abundance: NA
CDR3nt: TGCGCCAGCAGTCAACCGACAGGGGGTTCCTACGAGCAGTACTTC; CDR3aa: CASSQPTGGSYEQYF; v_gene: TRBV4-1; d_gene: TRBD1; j_gene: TRBJ2-7; abundance: NA
CDR3nt: TGTGCCAGCAGCAGTACAGGGGGCGGACAGCCCCAGCATTTT; CDR3aa: CASSSTGGGQPQHF; v_gene: TRBV6-5; d_gene: TRBD1; j_gene: TRBJ1-5; abundance: NA
CDR3nt: TGTGCCAGTAGTAAAGGGAGATACTATGGCTACACCTTC; CDR3aa: CASSKGRYYGYTF; v_gene: TRBV19; d_gene: NA; j_gene: TRBJ1-2; abundance: once
CDR3nt: TGTGCCAGCAGTTACCTGGCACAATATTCCTACAATGAGCAGTTCTTC; CDR3aa: CASSYLAQYSYNEQFF; v_gene: TRBV6-2/TRBV6-3; d_gene: NA; j_gene: TRBJ2-1; abundance: NA
CDR3nt: TGTGCCAGTAGTATTGGTCGAAGGGGATCAAGCACAGATACGCAGTATTTT; CDR3aa: CASSIGRRGSSTDTQYF; v_gene: TRBV19; d_gene: NA; j_gene: TRBJ2-3; abundance: NA
CDR3nt: TGTGCCAGCAGCCCCTCCCTGGGGCTTATGAACACTGAAGCTTTCTTT; CDR3aa: CASSPSLGLMNTEAFF; v_gene: TRBV9; d_gene: NA; j_gene: TRBJ1-1; abundance: NA
CDR3nt: TGTGCCATCAGTGAGGGGCTGAGCACCGGGGAGCTGTTTTTT; CDR3aa: CAISEGLSTGELFF; v_gene: TRBV10-3; d_gene: NA; j_gene: TRBJ2-2; abundance: NA
CDR3nt: TGTGCCAGCAGTTACTCACAGGGCACTGAAGCTTTCTTT; CDR3aa: CASSYSQGTEAFF; v_gene: TRBV6-5; d_gene: NA; j_gene: TRBJ1-1; abundance: few
CDR3nt: TGTGCCAGCAGCTTATCCACAGGCCCTGCGTCCACTGAAGCTTTCTTT; CDR3aa: CASSLSTGPASTEAFF; v_gene: TRBV7-9; d_gene: NA; j_gene: TRBJ1-1; abundance: once
CDR3nt: TGTGCCAGCACCCAGAATTCACCCCTCCACTTT; CDR3aa: CASTQNSPLHF; v_gene: TRBV6-6; d_gene: NA; j_gene: TRBJ1-6; abundance: NA
CDR3nt: TGTGCCATCCGGAGGACAGGTTCACCCCTCCACTTT; CDR3aa: CAIRRTGSPLHF; v_gene: TRBV10-3; d_gene: TRBD1; j_gene: TRBJ1-6; abundance: NA
CDR3nt: TGTGCCAGCAGCTTAGACACATATACGGGGGAGCTGTTTTTT; CDR3aa: CASSLDTYTGELFF; v_gene: TRBV7-9; d_gene: NA; j_gene: TRBJ2-2; abundance: NA
CDR3nt: TGCGCCAGCAGCCAAGATAGAGAGAGGTGGGAGACCCAGTACTTC; CDR3aa: CASSQDRERWETQYF; v_gene: TRBV4-3; d_gene: NA; j_gene: TRBJ2-5; abundance: NA
CDR3nt: TGTGCCAGTATCCCGGCAGGGGGACCAAACCAAGAGACCCAGTACTTC; CDR3aa: CASIPAGGPNQETQYF; v_gene: TRBV19; d_gene: TRBD1; j_gene: TRBJ2-5; abundance: NA
CDR3nt: TGTGCCAGCAGCGAGTGGGCACTAGAAGAGACCCAGTACTTC; CDR3aa: CASSEWALEETQYF; v_gene: TRBV7-9; d_gene: NA; j_gene: TRBJ2-5; abundance: NA
CDR3nt: TGTGCCAGCTCACAGAACAGGGACGGCAAAAACATTCAGTACTTC; CDR3aa: CASSQNRDGKNIQYF; v_gene: TRBV18; d_gene: NA; j_gene: TRBJ2-4; abundance: NA
CDR3nt: TGTGCCAGCAGCTTAGGCAGGGGTACAGATACGCAGTATTTT; CDR3aa: CASSLGRGTDTQYF; v_gene: TRBV11-2; d_gene: NA; j_gene: TRBJ2-3; abundance: NA
CDR3nt: TGCGCCAGCAGCCAGACCGGGACAGGGGCCTACGAGCAGTACTTC; CDR3aa: CASSQTGTGAYEQYF; v_gene: TRBV4-1; d_gene: TRBD1; j_gene: TRBJ2-7; abundance: NA
CDR3nt: TGTGCCAGCTCCCCAAGCCCGGAAGAGACCCAGTACTTC; CDR3aa: CASSPSPEETQYF; v_gene: TRBV7-9; d_gene: NA; j_gene: TRBJ2-5; abundance: NA
CDR3nt: TGTGCCATCAAAGGGGCTGTGGATACGCAGTATTTT; CDR3aa: CAIKGAVDTQYF; v_gene: TRBV10-3; d_gene: NA; j_gene: TRBJ2-3; abundance: NA
CDR3nt: TGTGCCAGCTCACCTGGGACACAGGAACACTATGGCTACACCTTC; CDR3aa: CASSPGTQEHYGYTF; v_gene: TRBV18; d_gene: NA; j_gene: TRBJ1-2; abundance: NA
CDR3nt: TGTGCCAGTAGTAGGCAGGAGGTCTATGGCTACACCTTC; CDR3aa: CASSRQEVYGYTF; v_gene: TRBV19; d_gene: NA; j_gene: TRBJ1-2; abundance: NA
CDR3nt: TGTGCCAGCAGCTTGACAGTTACTCCCCTCCACTTT; CDR3aa: CASSLTVTPLHF; v_gene: TRBV5-6; d_gene: NA; j_gene: TRBJ1-6; abundance: NA
CDR3nt: TGTGCCAGCAGCTTAGGTGGGACTAGCGTATACAATGAGCAGTTCTTC; CDR3aa: CASSLGGTSVYNEQFF; v_gene: TRBV7-8; d_gene: TRBD2; j_gene: TRBJ2-1; abundance: NA